The 31 T cell receptor beta chains presented below share a single source sample, sequenced in a study of blood T cell repertoires in COVID-19. TCRdb keeps only in-frame clones here, not all; method: immunoSEQ multiplex PCR. The sample holds some 88,000 clones, 91% seen once. The sequencing sample was made of peripheral blood. These receptors came from a human donor with active COVID-19. The donor label of this sample is uncertain.

Only one count was recorded for this clone. CDR3 amino acids: CASSEDRGIGNTIYF. The CDR3 bases are TGTGCCAGCAGTGAAGACAGGGGTATTGGAAACACCATATATTTT. The rearrangement joins TRBV6-1 to TRBJ1-3; 7 nucleotides agree with TRBD1. V lost 1 base and J lost 3; bases outside the gene matches: 3. From germline, CDR1 is MNHNS and CDR2 SASEGT. The CDR3 runs 15 residues.

The V call is TRBV7-8, the J call TRBJ2-7, with D perhaps matching TRBD1 (6 bases). The germline V gene has CDR1 SGHVS and CDR2 FQNEAQ. Trimming removed 1 base at V and 2 bases at J, with 9 bases between. The CDR3 is made up of 14 amino acids. The CDR3 sequence is CASSLGGGTYEQYF. The CDR3 bases are TGTGCCAGCAGCTTAGGAGGGGGTACCTACGAGCAGTACTTC.

J is TRBJ2-5 and V is TRBV4-1; possible D gene TRBD2, 6 bases. The germline V gene has CDR1 MGHRA and CDR2 YSYEKL. This CDR3 is built from 15 residues. The ends were cut back, 3 bases at V and 5 bases at J, with 16 bases in the middle. In DNA form, the CDR3 reads TGCGCCAGCAGCCACGCCCGTGGAGGGCCGGAGACCCAGTACTTC. Protein: CASSHARGGPETQYF.

This rearrangement joins TRBV11-2 to TRBJ1-2; D might be TRBD1 (5 bases). The V gene lost 1 base and the J gene lost 5 bases, with 8 bases spanning the gap. There are 13 residues in the CDR3. Germline assignment: CDR1 SGHAT and CDR2 FQNNGV. The CDR3 loop reads CASSLASGYGYTF. The CDR3 DNA reads TGTGCCAGCAGCTTAGCGTCAGGGTATGGCTACACCTTC.

The gene calls are TRBV19 and TRBJ2-7, with 7 positions matching TRBD2. The germline V gene has CDR1 LNHDA and CDR2 SQIVND (reference sequence). J lost 6 bases, V lost 10 bases, and 21 bases had no gene match. The CDR3 loop spans 16 amino acids. CDR3 in amino acids: CATSIRGGNPDLEQYF. CDR3 in DNA: TGTGCCACCTCAATACGGGGAGGGAACCCTGATCTCGAGCAGTACTTC.

The J gene is TRBJ2-7, the V gene TRBV7-8; perhaps TRBD2 as D (5 bases). CDR1 and CDR2 from the germline V gene are SGHVS and FQNEAQ. The CDR3 covers 14 residues. V lost 2 bases to trimming and J lost 7 bases, with 15 bases between them. This chain's CDR3 is CASSLLSVRGEQYF. In DNA, the CDR3 is TGTGCCAGCAGCTTACTCTCTGTTCGGGGAGAGCAGTACTTC.

V gene TRBV27 combines with J gene TRBJ2-1; possible D gene TRBD1, 5 bases. This CDR3 has 14 amino acids. CDR1 is MNHEY and CDR2 is SMNVEV in the germline V gene (reference sequence). Trimming took 1 base from V and 8 from J, leaving 12 bases between them. The CDR3 spells CASSLFGQGDEQFF. Written as DNA, the CDR3 is TGTGCCAGCAGTTTATTCGGGCAGGGCGATGAGCAGTTCTTC.

The chain couples TRBV11-3 to TRBJ1-3; 10 bases line up with TRBD1. Unmatched junction bases numbered 2, after V lost 1 base and J lost 2 bases. Germline CDR1 reads SGHNT; CDR2 reads YENEEA. CDR3 size: 16 residues. This CDR3 reads CASSLGGQGAGNTIYF. DNA of the CDR3: TGTGCCAGCAGCTTAGGTGGACAGGGGGCTGGAAACACCATATATTTT.

The rearrangement joins TRBV6-5 to TRBJ2-7, with 7 bases that match TRBD1. This CDR3 contains 13 residues. Germline CDR1 reads MNHEY; CDR2 reads SVGAGI. J was trimmed by 5 bases and V by 7 bases; bases with no gene match: 8. The CDR3 DNA sequence: TGTGCCAGCAAAGCCCCAGGGGGAAACGAGCAGTACTTC. Its translation: CASKAPGGNEQYF.

The J gene is TRBJ1-1, the V gene TRBV6-4; TRBD1 aligns across 9 bases. The CDR3 covers 14 residues. Germline CDR1 MRHNA, CDR2 SNTAGT. V was clipped by 6 bases and J by 3 bases; unmatched bases: 5. The CDR3 nucleotides read TGTGCCAGCAGGGCAAGGACAGGGGACACTGAAGCTTTCTTT. Its protein product is CASRARTGDTEAFF.

CDR3 loop: CAMGSGGFAYEQYF. The CDR3 coding sequence is TGTGCCATGGGATCGGGGGGCTTCGCCTACGAGCAGTACTTC. The rearrangement links TRBV10-3 to TRBJ2-7, with D tentatively TRBD2 (7 bases). V lost 9 bases and J lost 2, with 17 bases in between. This CDR3 is 14 amino acids long. CDR1 is ENHRY, CDR2 SYGVKD, per germline.

The rearrangement joins TRBV6-2 or TRBV6-3 to TRBJ2-2; a possible D gene is TRBD1 (5 bases). V was pared by 1 base and J by 2 bases, with 8 bases between. The CDR3 loop spans 15 amino acids. Germline CDR1 is MNHEY and CDR2 is SVGEGT. CDR3: CASSYWGSNTGELFF. CDR3 DNA: TGTGCCAGCAGTTACTGGGGCAGCAACACCGGGGAGCTGTTTTTT.

V gene TRBV19 combines with J gene TRBJ2-3; D possibly corresponds to TRBD2 (6 bases). Germline CDR1 and CDR2: LNHDA and SQIVND (reference sequence). The CDR3 is made up of 15 amino acids. V lost 3 bases to trimming and J lost 2 bases, with 12 bases between them. CDR3 nucleotide sequence: TGTGCCAGTAGTATGGCGCGGGGAACCACAGATACGCAGTATTTT. It translates to CASSMARGTTDTQYF.

The rearrangement joins TRBV7-3 to TRBJ2-5; D uncertain. The V gene lost 2 bases and the J gene lost 5 bases, with 9 bases spanning the gap. The CDR3 is 13 residues long. Germline lookup yields CDR1 SGHTA and CDR2 FQGTGA. The CDR3 reads CASSLGFRETQYF. The CDR3 DNA sequence: TGTGCCAGCAGCTTAGGTTTCCGGGAGACCCAGTACTTC.

The chain uses TRBV6-5 and TRBJ2-3; 10 positions agree with TRBD1. The trim removed 6 bases at V and 3 bases at J, leaving 6 bases unmatched. This CDR3 region has 15 residues. Germline values: CDR1 MNHEY, CDR2 SVGAGI. The CDR3 DNA reads as TGTGCCAGCAGCGGGACAGGGGAACGTACAGATACGCAGTATTTT. It codes for CASSGTGERTDTQYF.

The chain joins TRBV29-1 to TRBJ2-2, with a weak D call TRBD2 (6 bases). With 4 bases removed from V and 5 bases from J, the gap between germline ends came to 17 bases. Per the germline V gene, CDR1 is SQVTM and CDR2 is ANQGSEA. CDR3 size: 15 residues. The CDR3 DNA reads TGCAGCGTTGGAAGGCAGGCGGGACGGACCGGGGAGCTGTTTTTT. Its protein is CSVGRQAGRTGELFF.

The CDR3 reads CATSWGDTGELFF. CDR3 in DNA: TGTGCCACCTCGTGGGGGGACACCGGGGAGCTGTTTTTT. The rearrangement links TRBV24-1 to TRBJ2-2, with a tentative D call TRBD2 (6 bases). Germline V gene lookup returns CDR1 KGHDR and CDR2 SFDVKD. V was shortened by 9 bases and J by 3 bases, with 10 bases between the two germline ends. The CDR3 consists of 13 residues.

This chain uses TRBV5-1 with TRBJ2-1; 7 nucleotides agree with TRBD2. Germline-derived CDR1 and CDR2 are SGHRS and YFSETQ. This CDR3 is 15 amino acids long. The trim removed 0 bases at V and 5 bases at J, leaving 5 bases unmatched. The CDR3 loop is CASSLGPSGNNEQFF. CDR3 DNA: TGCGCCAGCAGCTTGGGGCCTAGCGGTAACAATGAGCAGTTCTTC.

V usage is TRBV5-6 and J usage is TRBJ2-1; D gene unclear. The V end lost 2 bases, the J end lost 4 bases, and 4 bases lay between the germline ends. Germline V gene lookup returns CDR1 SGHDT and CDR2 YYEEEE. There are 12 residues in the CDR3. The CDR3 DNA follows: TGTGCCAGCAGCTTCGGGTACAATGAGCAGTTCTTC. It specifies CASSFGYNEQFF.

V usage is TRBV27 and J usage is TRBJ1-6, with D perhaps TRBD1 (6 bases). This CDR3 region has 16 residues. CDR1 is MNHEY, CDR2 SMNVEV, per germline (reference sequence). The V end lost 2 bases, the J end lost 9 bases, and 17 bases lay between the germline ends. CDR3 residues: CASSLQGTGFLSPLHF. The CDR3 region has the DNA TGTGCCAGCAGTTTACAGGGTACAGGGTTCCTTTCACCCCTCCACTTT.

This rearrangement joins TRBV7-3 to TRBJ2-3; D remains ambiguous. Looked up from germline, CDR1 is SGHTA and CDR2 is FQGTGA. This CDR3 contains 14 residues. V was shortened by 3 bases and J by 2 bases, with 9 bases between the two germline ends. In nucleotides, the CDR3 is TGTGCCAGCAGCTTTATGGGCTTCACAGATACGCAGTATTTT. Its translation: CASSFMGFTDTQYF.

The V and J genes are TRBV24-1 and TRBJ2-3, with 10 bases matching TRBD1. Germline CDR1 reads KGHDR; CDR2 reads SFDVKD. This CDR3 is 16 amino acids long. V gave up 4 bases and J gave up 2 bases; unmatched junction bases: 5. In nucleotides, the CDR3 is TGTGCCACCAGTGACATGGGACAGGGGATCACAGATACGCAGTATTTT. It codes for CATSDMGQGITDTQYF.

This rearrangement joins TRBV5-1 to TRBJ2-2, with 10 bases that match TRBD2. CDR3 length: 15 residues. CDR1 SGHRS and CDR2 YFSETQ come from the germline V gene. Losses at the gene ends were 5 bases for V and 3 bases for J; bases not matched to a gene: 4. CDR3 nucleotide sequence: TGCGCCAGCAGAGCGGGGGGGCGCGACACCGGGGAGCTGTTTTTT. Translating it yields CASRAGGRDTGELFF.

The V and J genes are TRBV7-8 and TRBJ1-1; D remains ambiguous. Germline V gives CDR1 SGHVS, CDR2 FQNEAQ. The CDR3 is made up of 14 amino acids. Trimming stripped 5 bases from V and 2 bases from J, with 12 bases between. The CDR3, as DNA: TGTGCCAGCAGCCCTATTCTTCGAAACACTGAAGCTTTCTTT. This gives the protein CASSPILRNTEAFF.

This clone came up a few times. V and J are TRBV4-3 and TRBJ2-7, with D possibly TRBD2 on 6 matching bases. CDR1 is LGHNA, CDR2 YSLEER, per germline. V was pared by 4 bases and J by 3 bases, with 13 bases between. This CDR3 has 14 residues. The CDR3 sequence is CASSPRDGRYEQYF. The CDR3 DNA follows: TGCGCCAGCAGCCCGCGGGACGGACGCTACGAGCAGTACTTC.

The rearrangement uses TRBV27 and TRBJ1-2, with D uncertain. The CDR3 runs to 12 residues. V was trimmed by 8 bases and J by 6 bases, leaving 13 bases between them. CDR1 is MNHEY, CDR2 SMNVEV, per germline (reference sequence). In DNA, the CDR3 is TGTGCCAGCCGAGGTGATGAGGATGGCTACACCTTC. Translated, it gives CASRGDEDGYTF.

The rearrangement uses TRBV12-5 and TRBJ2-5, with D perhaps TRBD2 (5 bases). V gave up 6 bases and J gave up 5 bases, with 13 bases separating them. This CDR3 spans 13 amino acids. From germline, CDR1 is LGHNT and CDR2 FRNRAP. The CDR3 loop is CASGLDLQETQYF. For the CDR3, the DNA is TGTGCTAGTGGACTAGACCTGCAGGAGACCCAGTACTTC.

V is TRBV16 and J is TRBJ1-5; 7 nucleotides line up with TRBD1. Germline V gene sequence: CDR1 KGHSY, CDR2 FQNENV. With V trimmed by 4 bases and J by 0 bases, 3 bases remained unmatched. There are 15 residues in the CDR3. The CDR3 protein is CASSPGTVSNQPQHF. CDR3 bases: TGTGCCAGCAGCCCCGGGACAGTTAGCAATCAGCCCCAGCATTTT.

This clone came up a few times. The chain combines TRBV4-2 with TRBJ1-3; D perhaps matches TRBD1 (5 bases). The length of the CDR3 is 15 residues. Germline V CDR1 and CDR2: LGHNA, YNFKEQ. The V and J ends lost 0 bases and 2 bases respectively, with 8 bases between them. For the CDR3, the DNA is TGTGCCAGCAGCCAAGAGGAAGGGGCTGGAAACACCATATATTTT. It translates to CASSQEEGAGNTIYF.

The chain carries TRBV5-4 and TRBJ2-1, with no clear D. Trimming stripped 1 base from V and 0 bases from J, with 11 bases between. CDR1 is SGHNT, CDR2 YYREEE, per germline (reference sequence). CDR3 size: 16 residues. As DNA, the CDR3 is TGTGCCAGCAGCTTGCCCCCGGTGGTCTCCTACAATGAGCAGTTCTTC. Translation: CASSLPPVVSYNEQFF. The full variable domain, in which reference TRBV5-4 and TRBJ2-1 provide the parts outside the CDR3, is ETGVTQSPTHLIKTRGQQVTLRCSSQSGHNTVSWYQQALGQGPQFIFQYYREEENGRGNFPPRFSGLQFPNYSSELNVNALELDDSALYLCASSLPPVVSYNEQFFGPGTRLTVL.

This chain joins TRBV5-4 and TRBJ2-5; 10 nucleotides match TRBD1. Germline CDR1 SGHNT, CDR2 YYREEE (reference sequence). The CDR3 runs 20 residues. V lost 5 bases to trimming and J lost 0 bases; unmatched junction nucleotides: 19. The CDR3, as DNA: TGTGCCAGCAGTTCCCCCCGCCGGGACAGGGGATTAGACTACCAAGAGACCCAGTACTTC. Amino acids: CASSSPRRDRGLDYQETQYF.